Each of the 21 T cell receptor beta chains below was sequenced from the same sample in a study of regulatory and conventional T cells in RAG deficiency. Profiling relied on immunoSEQ multiplex PCR, and the TCRdb table lists in-frame clones only, not all of them. The sample includes about 30,000 clones, 90% to 97% of them seen just once. Conventional CD4+ T cells were sorted from blood as CD25-low CD127-high cells. These data were also filed under a second study, of regulatory T cells. That source reports: The PCR used 52 TRBV and 13 TRBJ primers.

Sequencing was done on a sample of CD25- CD4+ T cells sorted from blood. The receptors shown here come from a human donor in good health.

The rearrangement uses TRBV7-9 and TRBJ1-2; 9 nucleotides agree with TRBD1. The length of the CDR3 is 17 residues. CDR1 and CDR2 (germline): SEHNR, FQNEAQ (reference sequence). J gave up 7 bases and V 3 bases, and 15 bases lay outside the gene matches. The CDR3: CASSLWTGEEAGVGYTF. CDR3 nucleotides: TGTGCCAGCAGCTTGTGGACAGGGGAGGAGGCGGGAGTTGGCTACACCTTC.

In nucleotides, the CDR3 is TGTGCCAGCAGACACAGACTCCGGGACAGGGGGCTCAACTATGGCTACACCTTC. This codes for CASRHRLRDRGLNYGYTF. This chain uses TRBV7-8 with TRBJ1-2, with 12 positions matching TRBD1. From germline, CDR1 is SGHVS and CDR2 FQNEAQ. V shed 6 bases and J 2 bases; nucleotides not matched to a gene: 13. The CDR3 loop spans 18 amino acids.

This clone was seen once. The V call is TRBV30, the J call TRBJ1-1; D gene unclear. V was cut by 4 bases and J by 7 bases, with 22 bases left in between. The length of the CDR3 is 15 residues. CDR1 is GTSNPN, CDR2 SVGIG, per germline (reference sequence). CDR3 bases: TGTGCCTGGACGACAAAGACGGTTCGGATAGGTGAAGCTTTCTTT. Its translation is CAWTTKTVRIGEAFF.

This clone was counted a single time. The rearrangement links TRBV9 to TRBJ1-2; D call uncertain. The CDR3 contains 14 residues. Germline loops: CDR1 SGDLS, CDR2 YYNGEE. The germline V and J ends were trimmed by 0 bases and 8 bases, with 14 bases remaining between them. CDR3 in amino acids: CASSVDSGMWGYTF. CDR3 DNA sequence: TGTGCCAGCAGCGTAGACTCGGGAATGTGGGGCTACACCTTC. Combining the CDR3 with reference TRBV9 and TRBJ1-2 gives the whole variable domain DSGVTQTPKHLITATGQRVTLRCSPRSGDLSVYWYQQSLDQGLQFLIQYYNGEERAKGNILERFSAQQFPDLHSELNLSSLELGDSALYFCASSVDSGMWGYTFGSGTRLTVV.

The CDR3 bases are TGTGCCAGCAGTTACTCAACAGGGCTCGACTATGGCTACACCTTC. Translation: CASSYSTGLDYGYTF. The chain joins TRBV6-6 to TRBJ1-2, with D possibly TRBD1 on 6 matching bases. CDR1 MNHNY and CDR2 SVGAGI come from the germline V gene (reference sequence). The V gene lost 0 bases and the J gene lost 3 bases, with 11 bases spanning the gap. The CDR3 totals 15 residues.

The J gene is TRBJ2-4, the V gene TRBV18, with 7 bases aligning to TRBD2. With 6 bases clipped from V and 0 bases from J, the junction kept 8 bases outside the gene matches. This CDR3 is 16 amino acids long. The germline V gene encodes CDR1 KGHSH and CDR2 LQKENI. The CDR3 sequence: CASSTRAGVAKNIQYF. The CDR3 nucleotides read TGTGCCAGCTCCACACGGGCGGGGGTAGCCAAAAACATTCAGTACTTC. The variable domain in full, completed from reference TRBV18 and TRBJ2-4, reads NAGVMQNPRHLVRRRGQEARLRCSPMKGHSHVYWYRQLPEEGLKFMVYLQKENIIDESGMPKERFSAEFPKEGPSILRIQQVVRGDSAAYFCASSTRAGVAKNIQYFGAGTRLSVL.

The chain couples TRBV5-6 to TRBJ1-4; TRBD1 is a possible D gene (5 bases). The CDR3 sequence is 15 residues long. The germline V gene encodes CDR1 SGHDT and CDR2 YYEEEE. Trimming shortened V by 4 bases and J by 6 bases, and 16 bases separated the two germline ends. CDR3 sequence reads: CASSPWEGRDEKLFF. DNA of the CDR3: TGTGCCAGCAGCCCGTGGGAGGGGCGCGATGAAAAACTGTTTTTT.

The rearrangement uses TRBV30 and TRBJ2-2; 7 positions agree with TRBD1. Per the germline V gene, CDR1 is GTSNPN and CDR2 is SVGIG (reference sequence). This CDR3 region has 17 residues. After removal of 4 bases from V and 4 bases from J, the junction contained 15 bases not matched to a gene. DNA of the CDR3: TGTGCCTGGAACCGGGACAGAAATCCCCTGGTCACCGGGGAGCTGTTTTTT. The encoded protein is CAWNRDRNPLVTGELFF.

The chain uses TRBV5-1 and TRBJ1-4, with D uncertain. CDR3 length equals 12 residues. Between the trimmed V and J ends, which lost 5 bases and 2 bases, there was a span of 4 bases. Germline CDR1 reads SGHRS; CDR2 reads YFSETQ. The CDR3 sequence is CASRQTNEKLFF. The CDR3 DNA reads as TGCGCCAGCAGACAGACTAATGAAAAACTGTTTTTT. The full variable domain, completed using reference TRBV5-1 and TRBJ1-4, is KAGVTQTPRYLIKTRGQQVTLSCSPISGHRSVSWYQQTPGQGLQFLFEYFSETQRNKGNFPGRFSGRQFSNSRSEMNVSTLELGDSALYLCASRQTNEKLFFGSGTQLSVL.

The chain couples TRBV15 to TRBJ2-7; 8 positions match TRBD1. Trimming cost V 0 bases and J 5 bases; bases outside gene matches: 12. Per the germline V gene, CDR1 is LNHNV and CDR2 is YYDKDF (reference sequence). This CDR3 contains 17 residues. CDR3 protein: CATSRDHRLTGVHEQYF. CDR3 nucleotides: TGTGCCACCAGCAGAGATCACCGGTTGACAGGGGTCCACGAGCAGTACTTC.

The table lists this clone with a count of one. This chain links TRBV5-1 with TRBJ2-4, with 8 bases lining up with TRBD1. The CDR3 length is 15 residues. The J segment lost 3 bases and the V segment lost 8 bases, leaving 10 bases of the junction unmatched. Germline V lookup: CDR1 SGHRS, CDR2 YFSETQ. CDR3 DNA sequence: TGCGCCAGTAACCTCGGACAGGGCGACAAAAACATTCAGTACTTC. Its protein product is CASNLGQGDKNIQYF.

The rearrangement links TRBV6-6 to TRBJ2-1; D is perhaps TRBD1 (5 bases). V shed 2 bases and J shed 10 bases, with 12 bases lying between them. Germline lookup yields CDR1 MNHNY and CDR2 SVGAGI (reference sequence). CDR3 size: 13 residues. CDR3 in DNA: TGTGCCAGCAGTTACGGTGGGGCCCGCGAGCAGTTCTTC. It codes for CASSYGGAREQFF.

V gene TRBV23-1 combines with J gene TRBJ2-4; no clear D. TRBV23-1 is an ORF for which the function is uncertain. V shed 3 bases and J shed 0 bases, with 15 bases lying between them. CDR3 length: 17 residues. The CDR3 DNA sequence: TGCGCCAGCAGTCAGCATTCTCAGACTCTAGCCAAAAACATTCAGTACTTC. It codes for CASSQHSQTLAKNIQYF.

This chain uses TRBV30 with TRBJ2-7, with D maybe TRBD2 (6 bases). Looked up from germline, CDR1 is GTSNPN and CDR2 is SVGIG (reference sequence). The CDR3 length is 13 residues. V was pared by 0 bases and J by 5 bases, with 11 bases between. As DNA, the CDR3 is TGTGCCTGGAGTGTGGGACTGCTTGACGAGCAGTACTTC. Translation: CAWSVGLLDEQYF.

The rearrangement uses TRBV19 and TRBJ2-4, with 7 bases matching TRBD1. CDR1 is LNHDA and CDR2 is SQIVND in the germline V gene (reference sequence). CDR3 length: 15 residues. Trimming took 10 bases from V and 4 from J; bases not matched to a gene: 13. The CDR3 here is CATEGQPRSKNIQYF. The CDR3 DNA reads as TGTGCCACAGAGGGACAGCCGAGGTCAAAAAACATTCAGTACTTC.

This sequence joins TRBV18 and TRBJ1-2; D perhaps matches TRBD1 (5 bases). CDR1 is KGHSH, CDR2 LQKENI, per germline. With 11 bases removed from V and 7 bases from J, the gap between germline ends came to 17 bases. The CDR3 is 12 residues long. This chain's CDR3 is CACTEGIGGYTF. For the CDR3, the DNA is TGTGCCTGCACGGAGGGGATTGGTGGCTACACCTTC.

The CDR3 region has the DNA TGTGCCAGCAGAGATAGCCGGGACAGAGATCAGCCCCAGCATTTT. Protein: CASRDSRDRDQPQHF. V is TRBV6-6 and J is TRBJ1-5; TRBD1 matches at 7 bases. The germline V gene has CDR1 MNHNY and CDR2 SVGAGI (reference sequence). With 6 bases clipped from V and 5 bases from J, the junction kept 10 bases outside the gene matches. The CDR3 is 15 residues long.

The V call is TRBV23-1, the J call TRBJ1-6, with 7 bases fitting TRBD1. TRBV23-1 is treated as an ORF (open reading frame) with a function not yet certain. V gave up 9 bases and J gave up 8 bases; unmatched junction bases: 19. The CDR3 loop spans 17 amino acids. The CDR3 reads CARHQAEGAPFDSPLHF. The CDR3 DNA sequence: TGCGCCAGACATCAAGCGGAGGGGGCTCCCTTCGATTCACCCCTCCACTTT.

The chain employs TRBV5-4 and TRBJ1-2; weak D call: TRBD1 (6 bases). CDR3 length: 15 amino acids. Germline loops: CDR1 SGHNT, CDR2 YYREEE (reference sequence). Trimming cost V 5 bases and J 4 bases, with 18 bases left between them. The DNA of the CDR3 is TGTGCCAGCAGTCTTCCCGGGGACACAGTCTATGGCTACACCTTC. Translation: CASSLPGDTVYGYTF.

V is TRBV19 and J is TRBJ1-1; D possibly corresponds to TRBD1 (5 bases). V was clipped by 5 bases and J by 3 bases, with 19 bases between them. The CDR3 is 16 amino acids. Germline CDR1 and CDR2: LNHDA and SQIVND (reference sequence). The CDR3 reads CASSSAQAGLYTEAFF. The CDR3 DNA sequence: TGTGCCAGTAGTTCAGCCCAAGCAGGGCTTTACACTGAAGCTTTCTTT.

This chain joins TRBV2 and TRBJ2-1, with D possibly matching TRBD2 (5 bases). This CDR3 has 13 amino acids. V dropped 4 bases and J dropped 7 bases, with 11 bases sitting between them. Germline loops: CDR1 SNHLY, CDR2 FYNNEI. The CDR3, as DNA: TGTGCCAGCAGTGTTGATAGCGAGAATGAGCAGTTCTTC. It is translated as CASSVDSENEQFF.